The 29 T cell receptor beta chains in this list originate from one sample, sequenced in a study of technical replicates of blood from several donors. The method was immunoSEQ multiplex PCR; TCRdb's version includes in-frame clones alone and lacks a portion of them. The repertoire holds more than 90,000 clones, with 90% to 96% as singletons. Sequencing was performed on T cells isolated from PBMCs. The receptors here all came from a human donor in good health.

The chain employs TRBV19 and TRBJ1-3, with D unresolved. Germline-derived CDR1 and CDR2 are LNHDA and SQIVND (reference sequence). The CDR3 contains 15 residues. V lost 2 bases and J 2 bases, leaving 10 bases between the germline ends. This CDR3 is CASSIPVAAGNTIYF. The CDR3 DNA reads TGTGCCAGTAGTATACCTGTGGCCGCTGGAAACACCATATATTTT.

The chain recombines TRBV14 with TRBJ1-2; D is unresolved. V was trimmed by 4 bases and J by 2 bases, leaving 11 bases between them. The CDR3 totals 14 residues. Germline V gene sequence: CDR1 SGHDN, CDR2 FVKESK. The chain's CDR3 is CASSPGAGNYGYTF. In nucleotides, the CDR3 is TGTGCCAGCAGCCCGGGAGCCGGGAACTATGGCTACACCTTC.

The count of this clone is one. This rearrangement joins TRBV7-9 to TRBJ2-1; weak D call: TRBD1 (6 bases). CDR1 is SEHNR and CDR2 is FQNEAQ in the germline V gene (reference sequence). This CDR3 comprises 16 residues. The germline V and J ends were trimmed by 3 bases and 2 bases, with 14 bases remaining between them. CDR3 sequence: CASSFSDRAPYNEQFF. In DNA form, the CDR3 reads TGTGCCAGCAGCTTCTCGGACAGAGCGCCCTACAATGAGCAGTTCTTC.

V gene TRBV18 combines with J gene TRBJ1-5, with TRBD1 identical over 9 bases. The ends lost 3 bases at V and 3 bases at J; junction bases unmatched: 12. CDR3 length equals 18 residues. In germline, CDR1 is KGHSH, CDR2 LQKENI. The chain's CDR3 is CASSPGQGIRGDNQPQHF. CDR3 in DNA: TGTGCCAGCTCACCGGGACAGGGAATAAGGGGAGACAATCAGCCCCAGCATTTT.

The chain couples TRBV18 to TRBJ2-5, with D maybe TRBD2 (7 bases). V gave up 3 bases and J gave up 1 base, with 15 bases separating them. Germline-derived CDR1 and CDR2 are KGHSH and LQKENI. This CDR3 region has 16 residues. CDR3 DNA sequence: TGTGCCAGCTCACCCCTAGGGGGGGAACTCCAAGAGACCCAGTACTTC. Protein product: CASSPLGGELQETQYF.

The sample holds one count of this clone. The chain carries TRBV4-1 and TRBJ2-5; a weak D match, TRBD1 (6 bases). Looked up from germline, CDR1 is MGHRA and CDR2 is YSYEKL. The CDR3 totals 16 residues. V was trimmed by 0 bases and J by 5 bases, leaving 16 bases between them. The DNA of the CDR3 is TGCGCCAGCAGCCAAGAGGGGGCGCGTCGGGTCGAGACCCAGTACTTC. It codes for CASSQEGARRVETQYF.

This chain connects TRBV28 to TRBJ2-7, with D unclear. Germline-derived CDR1 and CDR2 are MDHEN and SYDVKM. The CDR3 runs to 12 residues. V was clipped by 6 bases and J by 3 bases, with 9 bases between them. CDR3 bases: TGTGCCAGCAGCCTAATCCTCTACGAGCAGTACTTC. It is translated as CASSLILYEQYF.

This clone was counted once. V and J are TRBV5-1 and TRBJ2-5, with TRBD1 as a possible D gene (5 bases). Germline V gene sequence: CDR1 SGHRS, CDR2 YFSETQ. The CDR3 has 14 residues. With 0 bases removed from V and 4 bases from J, the gap between germline ends came to 10 bases. The CDR3 reads CASSLVPGPETQYF. CDR3 DNA sequence: TGCGCCAGCAGCTTGGTACCAGGGCCAGAGACCCAGTACTTC.

The V call is TRBV5-1, the J call TRBJ1-6, with D hard to call. Deletions cut 0 bases from V and 13 bases from J, with 17 bases between. The germline gives CDR1 SGHRS, CDR2 YFSETQ. The CDR3 covers 15 residues. As DNA, the CDR3 is TGCGCCAGCAGCTTGGGGCCCCGGGGATCCAACCCCCTCCACTTT. Protein: CASSLGPRGSNPLHF.

The chain has TRBV7-9 and TRBJ2-7; tentative D call: TRBD1 (5 bases). V was cut by 7 bases and J by 3 bases, with 13 bases left in between. The CDR3 sequence is 13 residues long. Germline V gene data show CDR1 as SEHNR and CDR2 as FQNEAQ (reference sequence). CDR3 residues: CASIAQENYEQYF. CDR3 nucleotides: TGTGCCAGCATAGCACAGGAAAACTACGAGCAGTACTTC.

This sequence joins TRBV28 and TRBJ1-2; D is ambiguous. The CDR3 has 15 amino acids. V lost 2 bases and J 4 bases, leaving 14 bases between the germline ends. The germline CDR1 and CDR2 sequences are MDHEN and SYDVKM. The CDR3 nucleotides are TGTGCCAGCAGTTTACTAGCGGGTACGAGCTATGGCTACACCTTC. Protein sequence: CASSLLAGTSYGYTF.

This sequence joins TRBV20-1 and TRBJ2-1; no clear D. V dropped 6 bases and J dropped 3 bases, with 6 bases sitting between them. This CDR3 comprises 11 residues. The germline V gene encodes CDR1 DFQATT and CDR2 SNEGSKA (reference sequence). CDR3: CSATSYNEQFF. CDR3 DNA: TGCAGTGCCACCAGCTACAATGAGCAGTTCTTC.

The chain couples TRBV5-5 to TRBJ2-7; 9 nucleotides match TRBD1. CDR1 and CDR2 (germline): SGHKS, YYEKEE (reference sequence). The CDR3 spans 15 residues. The ends lost 4 bases at V and 0 bases at J; junction bases unmatched: 5. CDR3 residues: CASSDRTGASYEQYF. Written as DNA, the CDR3 is TGTGCCAGCAGCGATCGGACAGGGGCCTCCTACGAGCAGTACTTC.

The chain uses TRBV28 and TRBJ1-3; D is ambiguous. The CDR3 is 16 residues long. The germline CDR1 and CDR2 sequences are MDHEN and SYDVKM. V was shortened by 6 bases and J by 3 bases, with 18 bases between the two germline ends. In nucleotides, the CDR3 is TGTGCCAGCAGCCTCCTGAGGGTCGGCTTTGGAAACACCATATATTTT. As protein: CASSLLRVGFGNTIYF.

This clone appeared a single time. The chain recombines TRBV9 with TRBJ1-3, with 7 bases fitting TRBD1. Trimming at V came to 7 bases and at J to 3 bases, leaving 4 bases not matched to a gene. The CDR3 covers 13 residues. Per the germline V gene, CDR1 is SGDLS and CDR2 is YYNGEE. The CDR3 is CASQGGRGNTIYF. The DNA for the CDR3 is TGTGCCAGCCAAGGGGGCCGTGGAAACACCATATATTTT.

The rearrangement links TRBV14 to TRBJ2-1, with a tentative D call TRBD1 (6 bases). Trimming removed 1 base from V and 1 base from J, with 14 bases in between. The CDR3 is made up of 17 amino acids. In germline, CDR1 is SGHDN, CDR2 FVKESK. The CDR3 DNA follows: TGTGCCAGCAGCCAAGGAACCGCAGGGGAGTCCTACAATGAGCAGTTCTTC. This sequence encodes CASSQGTAGESYNEQFF. The full variable domain, with the rest looked up from reference TRBV14 and TRBJ2-1, is EAGVTQFPSHSVIEKGQTVTLRCDPISGHDNLYWYRRVMGKEIKFLLHFVKESKQDESGMPNNRFLAERTGGTYSTLKVQPAELEDSGVYFCASSQGTAGESYNEQFFGPGTRLTVL.

The V and J genes are TRBV6-6 and TRBJ2-1; the D is unclear. Germline V gene lookup returns CDR1 MNHNY and CDR2 SVGAGI (reference sequence). The ends were cut back, 3 bases at V and 4 bases at J, with 10 bases in the middle. This CDR3 spans 14 amino acids. The CDR3 loop reads CASSYGGTYNEQFF. In DNA, the CDR3 is TGTGCCAGCAGTTATGGCGGAACTTACAATGAGCAGTTCTTC.

The chain uses TRBV29-1 and TRBJ1-5, with unresolved D. CDR1 SQVTM and CDR2 ANQGSEA come from the germline V gene. V was shortened by 4 bases and J by 3 bases, with 7 bases between the two germline ends. The CDR3 runs 12 residues. The CDR3 sequence is CSVGAANQPQHF. CDR3 in DNA: TGCAGCGTTGGAGCGGCCAATCAGCCCCAGCATTTT.

V usage is TRBV23-1 and J usage is TRBJ1-5; D may be TRBD1 (6 bases). TRBV23-1 is recorded as an ORF, its role being uncertain. There are 15 residues in the CDR3. Trimming removed 4 bases at V and 6 bases at J, with 16 bases between. The CDR3 region has the DNA TGCGCCAGCAGTCCCGGACAGCGCTTCGCTCAGCCCCAGCATTTT. Its protein product is CASSPGQRFAQPQHF.

The chain uses TRBV5-4 and TRBJ2-1; 7 bases align to TRBD1. The germline V gene has CDR1 SGHNT and CDR2 YYREEE (reference sequence). J gave up 4 bases and V 4 bases, and 2 bases lay outside the gene matches. This CDR3 contains 13 residues. In DNA, the CDR3 is TGTGCCAGCAGCCTGACAGGGTACAATGAGCAGTTCTTC. It encodes CASSLTGYNEQFF.

V and J are TRBV29-1 and TRBJ1-1; D unclear. Trimming removed 5 bases at V and 4 bases at J, with 8 bases between. Germline lookup yields CDR1 SQVTM and CDR2 ANQGSEA. CDR3 length: 11 amino acids. This CDR3 is CSVLFRTEAFF. CDR3 bases: TGCAGCGTTCTGTTTCGCACTGAAGCTTTCTTT.

The J gene is TRBJ1-2, the V gene TRBV29-1, with D perhaps TRBD1 (6 bases). The V end was cut by 3 bases, the J end by 4 bases, with 9 bases between. Germline values: CDR1 SQVTM, CDR2 ANQGSEA. This CDR3 spans 12 amino acids. The CDR3 region has the DNA TGCAGCGTTGACGAACAGGGCTATGGCTACACCTTC. Its translation is CSVDEQGYGYTF. The entire variable domain, with the rest obtained from reference TRBV29-1 and TRBJ1-2, is as follows: SAVISQKPSRDICQRGTSLTIQCQVDSQVTMMFWYRQQPGQSLTLIATANQGSEATYESGFVIDKFPISRPNLTFSTLTVSNMSPEDSSIYLCSVDEQGYGYTFGSGTRLTVV.

The gene calls are TRBV10-3 and TRBJ1-1; a weak D match, TRBD1 (6 bases). Germline CDR1 and CDR2: ENHRY and SYGVKD. This CDR3 region has 16 residues. Between the trimmed V and J ends, which lost 6 bases and 4 bases, there was a span of 21 bases. CDR3 protein: CAISPGPLGGSTEAFF. The DNA of the CDR3 is TGTGCCATCAGCCCCGGGCCCTTAGGGGGTAGCACTGAAGCTTTCTTT.

V and J are TRBV5-6 and TRBJ2-2; 9 bases are a match to TRBD2. Looked up from germline, CDR1 is SGHDT and CDR2 is YYEEEE. The CDR3 has 15 amino acids. Losses at the gene ends were 4 bases for V and 4 bases for J; bases not matched to a gene: 5. The CDR3 here is CASSMTSGLTGELFF. CDR3 DNA sequence: TGTGCCAGCAGCATGACTAGCGGTCTCACCGGGGAGCTGTTTTTT.

The chain employs TRBV2 and TRBJ2-1; the match to TRBD2 covers 7 bases. Unmatched junction bases numbered 12, after V lost 4 bases and J lost 9 bases. Germline V CDR1 and CDR2: SNHLY, FYNNEI. The CDR3 spans 15 residues. The CDR3 here is CASSGEGFVAGEQFF. The DNA of the CDR3 is TGTGCCAGCAGTGGGGAGGGATTTGTAGCTGGTGAGCAGTTCTTC.

The rearrangement links TRBV6-5 to TRBJ2-7; 13 positions match TRBD2. The germline gives CDR1 MNHEY, CDR2 SVGAGI. After removal of 5 bases from V and 3 bases from J, the junction contained 4 bases not matched to a gene. This CDR3 region has 15 residues. The CDR3 reads CASSLTSGRVYEQYF. The CDR3 DNA reads as TGTGCCAGCAGTCTAACTAGCGGGAGGGTCTACGAGCAGTACTTC.

The V gene is TRBV6-1, the J gene TRBJ1-2; the D gene is possibly TRBD1 (6 bases). The CDR3 runs 14 residues. V was shortened by 6 bases and J by 7 bases, with 18 bases between the two germline ends. Germline V CDR1 and CDR2: MNHNS, SASEGT. The CDR3 is CASRLQGVGGGYTF. CDR3 bases: TGTGCCAGCAGATTACAGGGTGTGGGTGGTGGCTACACCTTC.

The chain carries TRBV14 and TRBJ1-2; D is possibly TRBD1 (6 bases). Germline assignment: CDR1 SGHDN and CDR2 FVKESK. The CDR3 sequence is 13 residues long. The V and J ends lost 2 bases and 5 bases respectively, with 9 bases between them. The CDR3 is CASSQRTGYGYTF. The CDR3 DNA reads TGTGCCAGCAGCCAAAGAACAGGGTATGGCTACACCTTC.

J is TRBJ1-2 and V is TRBV5-1, with D possibly being TRBD1 (6 bases). Germline loops: CDR1 SGHRS, CDR2 YFSETQ. The CDR3 length is 14 residues. Deletions cut 4 bases from V and 0 bases from J, with 10 bases between. The CDR3, as DNA: TGCGCCAGCAGCCGGGACAACTCTAACTATGGCTACACCTTC. This translates into CASSRDNSNYGYTF. Complete variable domain (other parts from reference TRBV5-1 and TRBJ1-2): KAGVTQTPRYLIKTRGQQVTLSCSPISGHRSVSWYQQTPGQGLQFLFEYFSETQRNKGNFPGRFSGRQFSNSRSEMNVSTLELGDSALYLCASSRDNSNYGYTFGSGTRLTVV.